The rows below give T cell receptor beta chains drawn from one sample of a study of circulating and synovial CD4+ cells in juvenile arthritis. Sequenced by immunoSEQ multiplex PCR; TCRdb stores in-frame clones only, minus some. The table includes around 15,000 clones, around nine tenths detected once. The sample was CD4+ T cells from blood. These receptors all stem from a human donor with juvenile idiopathic arthritis. Both conserved end residues are part of each CDR3. Each record gives: clone size, V gene, J gene, D gene, CDR3 protein, CDR3 DNA. D genes are given only for firm matches. Some rows mark clone size as missing; the rest say once, few, many or name a class of expanded clone.

>.|TRBV15|TRBJ2-6|TRBD1
CATSGGQGAGGANVLTF
TGTGCCACCAGCGGGGGACAGGGGGCCGGTGGGGCCAACGTCCTGACTTTC
>.|TRBV19|TRBJ1-1|.
CASTFPGRTEAFF
TGTGCCAGTACATTCCCGGGGAGGACTGAAGCTTTCTTT
>.|TRBV7-6|TRBJ2-2|TRBD2
CASSLVVPGGTDTGELFF
TGTGCCAGCAGCTTAGTTGTGCCGGGGGGGACGGACACCGGGGAGCTGTTTTTT
>.|TRBV10-2|TRBJ2-7|.
CASRGPLEQYF
TGCGCCAGCAGGGGGCCCCTCGAGCAGTACTTC
>.|TRBV19|TRBJ2-3|TRBD2
CASSIGTSGGSDTQYF
TGTGCCAGTAGTATCGGGACTAGCGGGGGGTCAGATACGCAGTATTTT
>.|TRBV6-5|TRBJ1-5|.
CASSGGDGNQPQHF
TGTGCCAGCAGCGGGGGGGACGGCAATCAGCCCCAGCATTTT
>.|TRBV5-6|TRBJ2-7|.
CASSLYRSSYEQYF
TGTGCCAGCAGCTTGTACAGAAGCTCCTACGAGCAGTACTTC
>.|TRBV11-2|TRBJ2-1|.
CASSRGEEQFF
TGTGCCAGCAGCCGCGGAGAAGAGCAGTTCTTC
>.|TRBV2|TRBJ2-7|TRBD2
CASRILAGSYEQYF
TGTGCCAGCAGGATTCTAGCGGGATCGTACGAGCAGTACTTC
>.|TRBV7-9|TRBJ2-3|.
CASLTGKSTDTQYF
TGTGCCAGCTTAACAGGGAAGAGCACAGATACGCAGTATTTT
>.|TRBV5-4|TRBJ2-1|.
CASSLGGGAAEQFF
TGTGCCAGCAGCTTGGGAGGGGGGGCCGCTGAGCAGTTCTTC
>.|TRBV25-1|TRBJ1-1|TRBD1
CASSRQGANTEAFF
TGTGCCAGCAGTAGACAGGGTGCGAACACTGAAGCTTTCTTT
>.|TRBV14|TRBJ2-2|TRBD1
CASSQRGHTGELFF
TGTGCCAGCAGCCAAAGGGGGCACACCGGGGAGCTGTTTTTT
>.|TRBV2|TRBJ1-2|.
CASNLDPRHGYTF
TGTGCCAGCAATTTGGATCCGAGGCATGGCTACACCTTC
>.|TRBV7-8|TRBJ2-7|.
CASSLALSGIYEQYF
TGTGCCAGCAGCTTAGCTCTGTCGGGAATCTACGAGCAGTACTTC
>.|TRBV4-2|TRBJ1-3|.
CASSQAWSGGGNTIYF
TGTGCCAGCAGCCAAGCTTGGTCAGGAGGTGGAAACACCATATATTTT
>.|TRBV6-1|TRBJ1-1|.
CASRQASRGTEAFF
TGTGCCAGCAGGCAGGCCTCACGGGGCACTGAAGCTTTCTTT
>.|TRBV5-1|TRBJ2-7|.
CASSLGYNYEQYF
TGCGCCAGCAGCTTGGGGTACAACTACGAGCAGTACTTC
>few|TRBV18|TRBJ2-7|.
CASSPSGNEQYF
TGTGCCAGCTCCCCTTCGGGGAACGAGCAGTACTTC
>.|TRBV11-3|TRBJ2-1|TRBD2
CASSRSGATRNNEQFF
TGTGCCAGCAGCCGTAGCGGGGCAACCCGGAACAATGAGCAGTTCTTC
>.|TRBV5-1|TRBJ2-5|TRBD2
CASSLGGLAGYETQYF
TGCGCCAGCAGCTTGGGAGGTCTAGCGGGGTACGAGACCCAGTACTTC
>.|TRBV7-2|TRBJ2-1|.
CASSRGWNEQFF
TGTGCCAGCAGCCGAGGATGGAATGAGCAGTTCTTC
>.|TRBV18|TRBJ2-1|.
CASSGKQGGNEQFF
TGTGCCAGCTCAGGCAAACAGGGGGGGAATGAGCAGTTCTTC
>.|TRBV7-2|TRBJ2-3|.
CASSPRYRGGGTDTQYF
TGTGCCAGCAGCCCCAGATACCGGGGAGGAGGCACAGATACGCAGTATTTT
>once|TRBV7-2|TRBJ2-3|.
CASSYMQGTDTQYF
TGTGCCAGCAGTTATATGCAGGGCACAGATACGCAGTATTTT
>.|TRBV28|TRBJ1-4|TRBD1
CASSTPQGAREKLFF
TGTGCCAGCAGTACCCCCCAGGGGGCAAGGGAAAAACTGTTTTTT
>.|TRBV7-3|TRBJ2-4|.
CASSSGKIGNIQYF
TGTGCCAGCAGCTCGGGAAAAATAGGGAACATTCAGTACTTC
>.|TRBV7-2|TRBJ1-2|.
CASSLENRASGYTF
TGTGCCAGCAGCTTAGAAAACAGGGCGAGTGGCTACACCTTC
>once|TRBV4-1|TRBJ2-5|.
CASSQGRRSETQYF
TGCGCCAGCAGCCAAGGGAGGCGCTCAGAGACCCAGTACTTC
>.|TRBV13|TRBJ2-3|.
CASSLRGGESTDTQYF
TGTGCCAGCAGCTTAAGGGGGGGGGAATCCACAGATACGCAGTATTTT
>.|TRBV27|TRBJ1-2|.
CASSLGSKGHLGYGYTF
TGTGCCAGCAGTTTAGGGTCCAAGGGACATCTGGGCTATGGCTACACCTTC
>once|TRBV9|TRBJ2-1|TRBD2
CASSDPQRGDEQFF
TGTGCCAGCAGCGACCCTCAACGGGGGGATGAGCAGTTCTTC
>.|TRBV6-1|TRBJ1-5|.
CASSGQHNQPQHF
TGTGCCAGCAGTGGACAGCACAATCAGCCCCAGCATTTT
>few|TRBV5-1|TRBJ1-3|.
CASSGPGGPGNTIYF
TGCGCCAGCAGCGGCCCCGGGGGGCCTGGAAACACCATATATTTT
>.|TRBV5-1|TRBJ1-2|.
CASSGGSYGYTF
TGCGCCAGCAGCGGGGGGTCTTATGGCTACACCTTC
>.|TRBV4-3|TRBJ1-2|TRBD1
CASSQGQGAGYGYTF
TGCGCCAGCAGCCAAGGACAGGGGGCTGGATATGGCTACACCTTC
>.|TRBV30|TRBJ2-7|.
CAWTNKTGWSYEQYF
TGTGCCTGGACGAACAAGACGGGGTGGTCCTACGAGCAGTACTTC
>.|TRBV7-2|TRBJ2-3|TRBD2
CASSLGAGGRTDTQYF
TGTGCCAGCAGCTTAGGGGCGGGGGGGCGTACAGATACGCAGTATTTT
>.|TRBV9|TRBJ1-2|.
CASSVDPRGTGYGYTF
TGTGCCAGCAGCGTAGATCCCAGGGGAACTGGCTATGGCTACACCTTC
>once|TRBV18|TRBJ2-7|TRBD2
CASSPGTSGTYEQYF
TGTGCCAGCTCACCAGGGACTAGCGGAACCTACGAGCAGTACTTC
>.|TRBV7-2|TRBJ2-3|TRBD2
CASSLAGSSGGAAVTQYF
TGTGCCAGCAGCTTAGCCGGATCTAGCGGGGGCGCCGCTGTTACGCAGTATTTT
>.|TRBV19|TRBJ1-2|.
CASSSTSYGYTF
TGTGCCAGTAGTAGTACTTCCTATGGCTACACCTTC
>.|TRBV4-3|TRBJ1-2|.
CASSQLALGGYGYTF
TGCGCCAGCAGCCAATTGGCTCTTGGCGGTTATGGCTACACCTTC
>.|TRBV7-3|TRBJ2-1|.
CASSLSRDNEQFF
TGTGCCAGCAGCTTAAGTCGCGACAATGAGCAGTTCTTC
>.|TRBV29-1|TRBJ2-3|.
CSGREFGTDTQYF
TGCAGCGGCCGGGAGTTTGGCACAGATACGCAGTATTTT
>.|TRBV4-3|TRBJ1-5|.
CASSQDPQGGSNQPQHF
TGCGCCAGCAGCCAAGATCCGCAGGGTGGGAGCAATCAGCCCCAGCATTTT
>once|TRBV6-1|TRBJ2-7|.
CASSDPSESYEQYF
TGTGCCAGCAGTGACCCTAGCGAGAGCTACGAGCAGTACTTC
>.|TRBV10-3|TRBJ1-4|TRBD1
CATSQGAATNEKLFF
TGTGCCACCTCTCAGGGGGCAGCAACTAATGAAAAACTGTTTTTT
>.|TRBV7-9|TRBJ2-5|.
CASIPGKDRLQETQYF
TGTGCCAGCATCCCCGGCAAGGACAGATTACAAGAGACCCAGTACTTC
>.|TRBV5-6|TRBJ2-5|.
CASRWGRGETQYF
TGTGCCAGCAGATGGGGACGGGGGGAGACCCAGTACTTC
>.|TRBV4-3|TRBJ1-2|TRBD1
CASSQGQGDGYTF
TGCGCCAGCAGCCAGGGACAGGGAGATGGCTACACCTTC
>.|TRBV10-3|TRBJ2-3|.
CAIMGGISTDTQYF
TGTGCCATCATGGGAGGAATTAGCACAGATACGCAGTATTTT
>.|TRBV9|TRBJ2-3|.
CASSVGGEDTQYF
TGTGCCAGCAGCGTAGGGGGGGAGGATACGCAGTATTTT
>.|TRBV28|TRBJ2-7|TRBD1
CASSLIIRGHNEQYF
TGTGCCAGCAGTTTAATAATAAGGGGGCACAACGAGCAGTACTTC
>few|TRBV6-1|TRBJ2-2|TRBD1
CASRRQGANTGELFF
TGTGCCAGCAGAAGACAGGGGGCAAACACCGGGGAGCTGTTTTTT